This passage covers 14 T cell receptor beta chains from one sample sequenced in a study of chemoradiotherapy in HPV16-positive cancers (dated by TCRdb to the early 2020s). The library was produced with the immunoSEQ multiplex PCR assay. This immuneACCESS table, as held by TCRdb, lists in-frame sequences with V and J called but not all clones. Of the missing ones, under half trace to an unresolved V gene in checked studies; the others have no known cause. The sample records roughly 14,000 clones, roughly 93% of which are singletons. The top ten clonotypes cover less than 3% of the sample. Here the sequenced sample was blood, taken from a patient who underwent chemoradiotherapy. The receptor source for this set is a human donor with HPV-associated anogenital cancer.

The rearrangement uses TRBV11-2 and TRBJ2-7, with TRBD1 matching over 8 bases. The length of the CDR3 is 14 residues. The J segment lost 5 bases and the V segment lost 3 bases, leaving 6 bases of the junction unmatched. CDR1 is SGHAT and CDR2 is FQNNGV in the germline V gene. This CDR3 is CASSLVGQANEQYF. The CDR3, as DNA: TGTGCCAGCAGCTTGGTGGGACAGGCCAACGAGCAGTACTTC.

The rearrangement links TRBV6-1 to TRBJ1-4; TRBD1 matches at 8 bases. The CDR3 is 14 residues long. V shed 5 bases, J shed 4 bases, and the junction held 3 bases outside the gene matches. In germline, CDR1 is MNHNS, CDR2 SASEGT. The CDR3 nucleotides read TGTGCCAGCAGTAAGACAGGGGTTAATGAAAAACTGTTTTTT. Translated, it gives CASSKTGVNEKLFF.

V and J are TRBV4-3 and TRBJ2-5; 8 bases align to TRBD2. The length of the CDR3 is 15 residues. The germline CDR1 and CDR2 sequences are LGHNA and YSLEER. The V gene end was trimmed by 0 bases and the J gene end by 8 bases; junction bases not matched to a gene: 8. The CDR3 reads CASSQDRGTSSTQYF. The CDR3 region has the DNA TGCGCCAGCAGCCAAGATCGCGGGACTAGTAGTACCCAGTACTTC.

The V gene is TRBV4-3, the J gene TRBJ2-3; 9 bases agree with TRBD2. The CDR3 spans 17 residues. Trimming at V came to 3 bases and at J to 0 bases, leaving 7 bases not matched to a gene. CDR1 is LGHNA, CDR2 YSLEER, per germline. CDR3 bases: TGCGCCAGCAGCCAGGAAATAGCGGGAGTTAGCACAGATACGCAGTATTTT. Translated, it gives CASSQEIAGVSTDTQYF.

This chain links TRBV5-6 with TRBJ1-5, with 8 bases fitting TRBD1. The germline CDR1 and CDR2 sequences are SGHDT and YYEEEE. This CDR3 spans 15 amino acids. V shed 1 base, J shed 6 bases, and the junction held 6 bases outside the gene matches. CDR3 in amino acids: CASSLSGGLTQPQHF. The CDR3 nucleotides read TGTGCCAGCAGCTTGTCAGGGGGCCTCACTCAGCCCCAGCATTTT.

V usage is TRBV11-2 and J usage is TRBJ2-3; D call uncertain. V gave up 7 bases and J gave up 6 bases, with 11 bases separating them. The CDR3 is 12 amino acids. Looked up from germline, CDR1 is SGHAT and CDR2 is FQNNGV. CDR3 nucleotides: TGTGCCAGCACCCCGACGGGTGATACGCAGTATTTT. The encoded protein is CASTPTGDTQYF.

The genes are TRBV4-2 and TRBJ2-5; D remains ambiguous. Trimming removed 5 bases from V and 5 bases from J, with 12 bases in between. From germline, CDR1 is LGHNA and CDR2 YNFKEQ. The CDR3 loop spans 13 amino acids. In DNA, the CDR3 is TGTGCCAGCAGCTTAGCTGTCCGGGAGACCCAGTACTTC. Residues: CASSLAVRETQYF.

The rearrangement links TRBV9 to TRBJ1-3; the D gene is possibly TRBD1 (5 bases). This CDR3 is built from 16 residues. Deletions cut 3 bases from V and 4 bases from J, with 17 bases between. Germline V gene lookup returns CDR1 SGDLS and CDR2 YYNGEE. The CDR3 DNA reads as TGTGCCAGCAGCGCTGTCCCCGCAGGGTCAGGAAACACCATATATTTT. Protein: CASSAVPAGSGNTIYF.

This chain joins TRBV2 and TRBJ1-5, with 10 bases identical to TRBD1. This CDR3 comprises 16 residues. Unmatched junction bases numbered 8, after V lost 9 bases and J lost 0 bases. CDR1 and CDR2 (germline): SNHLY, FYNNEI. The CDR3 sequence is CASRDRGILSNQPQHF. The CDR3 bases are TGTGCCAGTAGGGACAGGGGCATTCTTAGCAATCAGCCCCAGCATTTT.

The chain employs TRBV2 and TRBJ1-5; maybe TRBD1 (6 bases). V lost 6 bases and J lost 4, with 19 bases in between. CDR3 length equals 16 residues. Germline V lookup: CDR1 SNHLY, CDR2 FYNNEI. The CDR3 DNA is TGTGCCAGCAGAAACAGGGACGGAGGCTTGAATCAGCCCCAGCATTTT. Its translation is CASRNRDGGLNQPQHF.

The CDR3 DNA follows: TGTGCCAGCAGTGAAGGCTCCCTCTCCTACAATGAGCAGTTCTTC. Translated: CASSEGSLSYNEQFF. The chain uses TRBV6-1 and TRBJ2-1; no clear D gene. Germline loops: CDR1 MNHNS, CDR2 SASEGT. V was pared by 1 base and J by 0 bases, with 7 bases between. The CDR3 sequence is 15 residues long.

The chain uses TRBV5-5 and TRBJ1-6, with unresolved D. V was pared by 2 bases and J by 13 bases, with 13 bases between. The CDR3 is 13 residues long. CDR1 and CDR2 (germline): SGHKS, YYEKEE (reference sequence). The CDR3 protein is CASSFIDYDPLHF. In DNA, the CDR3 is TGTGCCAGCAGCTTTATTGATTATGACCCCCTCCACTTT.

This rearrangement joins TRBV6-5 to TRBJ1-6; 10 bases align to TRBD1. V trimming: 7 bases; J trimming: 9 bases; junction bases outside the gene matches: 6. Per the germline V gene, CDR1 is MNHEY and CDR2 is SVGAGI. This CDR3 region has 14 residues. The CDR3 reads CASTWTGGASPLHF. The CDR3 DNA is TGTGCCAGCACCTGGACAGGGGGGGCTTCACCCCTCCACTTT.

V and J are TRBV5-4 and TRBJ2-5; 9 nucleotides match TRBD2. The germline V gene has CDR1 SGHNT and CDR2 YYREEE (reference sequence). V shed 5 bases and J 5 bases; nucleotides not matched to a gene: 10. CDR3 length: 15 amino acids. Here the CDR3 DNA reads TGTGCCAGCAGGATGAGCCGTGCGGGAGGGGAGACCCAGTACTTC. Encoded protein: CASRMSRAGGETQYF.